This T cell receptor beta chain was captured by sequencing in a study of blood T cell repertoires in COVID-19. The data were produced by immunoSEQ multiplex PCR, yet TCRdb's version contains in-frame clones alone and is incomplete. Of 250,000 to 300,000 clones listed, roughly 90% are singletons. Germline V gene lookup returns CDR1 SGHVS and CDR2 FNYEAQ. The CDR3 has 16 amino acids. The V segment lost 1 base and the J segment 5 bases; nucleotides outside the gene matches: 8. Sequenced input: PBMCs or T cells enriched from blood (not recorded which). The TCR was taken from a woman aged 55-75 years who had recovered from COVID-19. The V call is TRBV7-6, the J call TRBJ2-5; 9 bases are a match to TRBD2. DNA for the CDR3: TGTGCCAGCAGCTTAGAGGGCGGGAGGGCCGCGGAGACCCAGTACTTC. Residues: CASSLEGGRAAETQYF.